These 14 T cell receptor beta chains share one sample of origin, sequenced in a study of blood T cell repertoires in COVID-19 (dated by TCRdb to about 2020). Libraries came from the immunoSEQ multiplex PCR assay. The table comes from immuneACCESS by way of TCRdb, which keeps in-frame sequences with V and J called. Part of the clones is missing from these tables; in studies checked, under half for an unresolved V gene and the rest for unknown reasons. The table for this sample lists over 130,000 clones; about four fifths of them were counted only once. About 8% of the sample goes to the ten largest clones. Sample: peripheral blood. The origin of the receptors is a human donor in a cohort sampled during active COVID-19.

V and J are TRBV5-1 and TRBJ2-2; TRBD2 matches 11 bases. The CDR3 extends over 18 amino acids. V shed 0 bases, J shed 2 bases, and the junction held 6 bases outside the gene matches. Germline V lookup: CDR1 SGHRS, CDR2 YFSETQ. CDR3 coding DNA: TGCGCCAGCAGCTTGGCTCTTCTAGCGGGGGGTAACACCGGGGAGCTGTTTTTT. Protein product: CASSLALLAGGNTGELFF.

The chain is built from TRBV4-1 and TRBJ1-5; D uncertain. The CDR3 runs 14 residues. Trimming shortened V by 3 bases and J by 0 bases, and 6 bases separated the two germline ends. Germline CDR1 MGHRA, CDR2 YSYEKL. This CDR3 is CASSQQDSNQPQHF. DNA for the CDR3: TGCGCCAGCAGCCAGCAGGATAGCAATCAGCCCCAGCATTTT.

This clone showed up just once. The chain uses TRBV10-3 and TRBJ1-5; 7 bases map to TRBD1. Germline V gene sequence: CDR1 ENHRY, CDR2 SYGVKD. The V gene end was trimmed by 0 bases and the J gene end by 4 bases; junction bases not matched to a gene: 3. The CDR3 covers 15 residues. Written as DNA, the CDR3 is TGTGCCATCAGTGAGTCGAGGGACAGAAATCAGCCCCAGCATTTT. The encoded protein is CAISESRDRNQPQHF.

The chain carries TRBV7-9 and TRBJ2-1, with a weak D call TRBD1 (5 bases). The CDR3 consists of 10 residues. CDR1 is SEHNR and CDR2 is FQNEAQ in the germline V gene (reference sequence). V lost 6 bases and J lost 8, with 5 bases in between. The CDR3 reads CASRGHEQFF. The CDR3 DNA reads TGTGCCAGCAGGGGGCATGAGCAGTTCTTC.

V and J are TRBV5-1 and TRBJ2-3; 11 nucleotides align to TRBD2. The CDR3 covers 16 residues. Per the germline V gene, CDR1 is SGHRS and CDR2 is YFSETQ. Trimming removed 3 bases from V and 1 base from J; junction bases left unmatched: 4. The CDR3 protein is CASSSRGLAGTDTQYF. CDR3 nucleotide sequence: TGCGCCAGCAGCTCGCGGGGACTAGCGGGCACAGATACGCAGTATTTT.

The chain carries TRBV3-1 (or the pseudogene TRBV3-2) and TRBJ2-5; 9 bases fit TRBD2. The trim removed 2 bases at V and 5 bases at J, leaving 9 bases unmatched. Germline values: CDR1 LGHDT, CDR2 YNNKEL (reference sequence). This CDR3 contains 16 residues. The CDR3 spells CASSQQSGGTGETQYF. Here the CDR3 DNA reads TGTGCCAGCAGCCAACAGAGCGGGGGGACCGGGGAGACCCAGTACTTC.

The genes are TRBV28 and TRBJ1-3, with D possibly matching TRBD1 (5 bases). The CDR3 contains 15 residues. Trimming stripped 5 bases from V and 0 bases from J, with 11 bases between. The germline gives CDR1 MDHEN, CDR2 SYDVKM. The chain's CDR3 is CASSGGTFSGNTIYF. The CDR3 bases are TGTGCCAGCAGTGGGGGGACTTTCTCTGGAAACACCATATATTTT.

The rearrangement links TRBV3-1 (or the pseudogene TRBV3-2) to TRBJ1-4, with D perhaps matching TRBD1 (5 bases). CDR1 is LGHDT, CDR2 YNNKEL, per germline (reference sequence). This CDR3 has 16 amino acids. Trimming removed 3 bases at V and 3 bases at J, with 14 bases between. CDR3 loop: CASSHHPGRANEKLFF. The CDR3 region has the DNA TGTGCCAGCAGCCATCACCCTGGCAGGGCTAATGAAAAACTGTTTTTT.

The chain combines TRBV7-6 with TRBJ2-1; possibly TRBD1 for D (6 bases). The germline gives CDR1 SGHVS, CDR2 FNYEAQ. The CDR3 sequence is 14 residues long. V was cut by 4 bases and J by 9 bases, with 16 bases left in between. The CDR3 DNA sequence: TGTGCCAGCAGCTGGGGGCGGGTAGTCGGTGAGCAGTTCTTC. Protein product: CASSWGRVVGEQFF.

V is TRBV19 and J is TRBJ2-5; possibly TRBD1 for D (6 bases). V was clipped by 6 bases and J by 4 bases, with 12 bases between them. CDR3 length: 13 amino acids. CDR1 and CDR2 (germline): LNHDA, SQIVND (reference sequence). The CDR3 loop reads CASSPGVPETQYF. DNA of the CDR3: TGTGCCAGTAGCCCAGGGGTCCCAGAGACCCAGTACTTC.

The chain employs TRBV6-1 and TRBJ1-3; D gene uncertain. CDR3 length: 14 amino acids. Germline values: CDR1 MNHNS, CDR2 SASEGT. Trimming took off 3 bases at V and 0 bases at J, with 6 bases between the two ends. The CDR3 nucleotides read TGTGCCAGCAGTGAGGCTCTCTCTGGAAACACCATATATTTT. Translation: CASSEALSGNTIYF.

This sequence joins TRBV28 and TRBJ2-7; TRBD1 matches 7 bases. There are 15 residues in the CDR3. CDR1 MDHEN and CDR2 SYDVKM come from the germline V gene. V gave up 4 bases and J gave up 0 bases; unmatched junction bases: 6. CDR3 sequence (DNA): TGTGCCAGCAGTTCGGACAGGTACTTCTCCTACGAGCAGTACTTC. The encoded protein is CASSSDRYFSYEQYF.

This clone occurred once. V and J are TRBV6-5 and TRBJ2-6; 7 bases align to TRBD2. Looked up from germline, CDR1 is MNHEY and CDR2 is SVGAGI. V gave up 6 bases and J gave up 1 base; unmatched junction bases: 3. This CDR3 is 15 amino acids long. The CDR3 DNA is TGTGCCAGCAGATCGGGGGGATCTGGGGCCAACGTCCTGACTTTC. Translated: CASRSGGSGANVLTF.

J is TRBJ1-2 and V is TRBV3-1 (or the pseudogene TRBV3-2); no definite D call. Germline CDR1 reads LGHDT; CDR2 reads YNNKEL (reference sequence). V was clipped by 0 bases and J by 13 bases, with 12 bases between them. This CDR3 is 12 amino acids long. For the CDR3, the DNA is TGTGCCAGCAGCCAAGATGAGCGGTCGTTCACCTTC. Protein: CASSQDERSFTF.